A selection of T cell receptor beta chains follows, all from one sample in a study of blood T cell repertoires in COVID-19. Method: immunoSEQ multiplex PCR; TCRdb's copy keeps in-frame clones and lacks some. The data show 490,000 or so clones, 75% to 90% seen once. Specimen: PBMCs or T cells enriched from blood (not recorded which). The receptors were sampled from a woman aged 55 to 70 who had recovered from COVID-19. CDR3s leave out the opening cysteine and the closing phenylalanine or tryptophan.

V gene: TRBV6-5
J gene: TRBJ2-5
CDR3 protein: ASSYQDSRETQY

V gene: TRBV4-1
J gene: TRBJ2-5
CDR3 protein: ASSQDSLAKTQY

V gene: TRBV29-1
J gene: TRBJ1-5
CDR3 protein: SAGTGINQPQH

V gene: TRBV5-8
J gene: TRBJ1-1
CDR3 protein: ASSFGQATEAF

V gene: TRBV9
J gene: TRBJ2-5
CDR3 protein: ASSVGPLTKTQY

V gene: TRBV4-1
J gene: TRBJ1-1
CDR3 protein: ASSQYDRGNTEAF

V gene: TRBV4-1
J gene: TRBJ1-2
CDR3 protein: ASSRTGVDYGYT

V gene: TRBV5-5
J gene: TRBJ1-5
CDR3 protein: ASSLIEGQGNQPQH

V gene: TRBV7-2
J gene: TRBJ1-5
CDR3 protein: ASSLAPGWVGQPQH

V gene: TRBV10-2
J gene: TRBJ1-5
CDR3 protein: ASSTRQVPAQH

V gene: TRBV11-2
J gene: TRBJ2-5
CDR3 protein: ASSRTGGGETQY

V gene: TRBV5-1
J gene: TRBJ1-4
CDR3 protein: ASSFLGGDEKLF

V gene: TRBV25-1
J gene: TRBJ1-5
CDR3 protein: ASRGLGNQPQH

V gene: TRBV2
J gene: TRBJ2-1
CDR3 protein: ASSRSGGSYNEQF

V gene: TRBV2
J gene: TRBJ2-5
CDR3 protein: ASSEVAGGPQETQY

V gene: TRBV5-1
J gene: TRBJ2-3
CDR3 protein: ASTQGGTDTQY

V gene: TRBV9
J gene: TRBJ2-3
CDR3 protein: ASSVGSGGQY

V gene: TRBV9
J gene: TRBJ1-6
CDR3 protein: ASNRDSGTSPLH

V gene: TRBV12-5
J gene: TRBJ1-6
CDR3 protein: ASGFGSGTGTPLH

V gene: TRBV9
J gene: TRBJ2-2
CDR3 protein: ASSIRGQGTGELF

V gene: TRBV5-4
J gene: TRBJ2-2
CDR3 protein: ASSLEQDLGELF

V gene: TRBV6-6
J gene: TRBJ2-5
CDR3 protein: ASRNTLAGGRETQY

V gene: TRBV2
J gene: TRBJ1-4
CDR3 protein: ASRRGAGEKLF